Shown below are 2 T cell receptor beta chains from a single sample sequenced in a study of graft-versus-host responses after intestinal transplantation. Produced via immunoSEQ multiplex PCR; TCRdb's table is partial and in-frame only. The sample lists over 20,000 clones; 35% to 50% were seen once. Material: alloreactive CD4+ T cells from a mixed lymphocyte reaction culture, obtained before intestinal transplant. Subset here: CFSE-low proliferating T cells sorted from roughly 6-day pre-transplant mixed lymphocyte reaction (GvH or HvG direction). The receptors originated from a human patient who received an intestinal transplant.

The CDR3 spells CASSQDGGRAFYEQYF. CDR3 coding DNA: TGCGCCAGCAGCCAAGATGGCGGGAGGGCTTTCTACGAGCAGTACTTC. This chain connects TRBV4-1 to TRBJ2-5; 9 bases map to TRBD2. The closer fit of TRBJ2-7 to the DNA end suggests the J call may be wrong. Per germline, CDR1 MGHRA and CDR2 YSYEKL. The CDR3 is made up of 16 amino acids.

This clone appeared a few times. This chain links TRBV6-5 with TRBJ1-2; D perhaps matches TRBD1 (6 bases). V lost 6 bases, J lost 8 bases, and 13 bases lay in between. The CDR3 totals 12 residues. Germline lookup yields CDR1 MNHEY and CDR2 SVGAGI. The CDR3 loop is CASSLTGYGYTF. For the CDR3, the DNA is TGTGCCAGCAGCCTAACAGGGTACGGCTACACCTTC.